A single sample is the source of the 3 T cell receptor beta chains below, sequenced in a study of T cell repertoires in cytomegalovirus infection. The antigens these receptors bind are not known. TCRdb analysed the reads with MiXCR anew, one entry per CDR3 protein. The sample has roughly 160,000 distinct CDR3 sequences, about 20% seen once. The sequencing used CD8+ T cells from cultured PBMCs, collected from culture after CMV antigen stimulation. The receptor set was obtained from a human donor in good health (CMV status not recorded). Some clones in this sample may be carry-over from other donors' samples.

The chain has TRBV12-3 or TRBV12-4 and TRBJ2-7; D gene ambiguous. The CDR3 contains 14 residues. Trimming shortened V by 6 bases and J by 3 bases, and 15 bases separated the two germline ends. CDR3 region: CASSPSLSRYEQYF. In DNA form, the CDR3 reads TGTGCCAGCAGCCCATCTTTGAGCCGCTACGAGCAGTACTTC.

This clonotype came up many times. The chain couples TRBV7-2 to TRBJ2-7; TRBD1 aligns across 10 bases. V lost 3 bases and J lost 4; bases outside the gene matches: 3. CDR3 length: 14 amino acids. CDR1 and CDR2 (germline): SGHTA, FQGNSA. The CDR3 here is CASSFPGQGYEQYF. The CDR3 region has the DNA TGTGCCAGCAGCTTTCCGGGACAGGGGTACGAGCAGTACTTC.

The chain uses TRBV9 and TRBJ1-6; D might be TRBD1 (6 bases). This CDR3 has 15 residues. V was pared by 0 bases and J by 7 bases, with 11 bases between. Germline loops: CDR1 SGDLS, CDR2 YYNGEE. CDR3: CASSVEGGGNSPLHF. As DNA, the CDR3 is TGTGCCAGCAGCGTAGAGGGGGGGGGAAATTCACCCCTCCACTTT. Based on the CDR3 plus reference TRBV9 and TRBJ1-6, the full variable domain is DSGVTQTPKHLITATGQRVTLRCSPRSGDLSVYWYQQSLDQGLQFLIQYYNGEERAKGNILERFSAQQFPDLHSELNLSSLELGDSALYFCASSVEGGGNSPLHFGNGTRLTVT.